Listed below are T cell receptor beta chains from one sample, sequenced in a study of blood T cell repertoires in COVID-19. Sequencing was performed with immunoSEQ multiplex PCR; in TCRdb, only in-frame clones are kept and a portion is missing. This sample has 120,000 to 150,000 clones, with around 86% found just once. Sequencing was performed on peripheral blood. The receptor source for this set is a man over 45 who had recovered from COVID-19. Each CDR3 is given with its conserved first and last residue. A D gene is named only where the DNA matches it firmly. The size field is filled for only some rows; it gives once, few, many or a size class.

d_gene,abundance,v_gene,j_gene,CDR3nt,CDR3aa
NA,NA,TRBV30,TRBJ1-2,TGTGCCTGGAGTCTGACTGCCATGTATGGCTACACCTTC,CAWSLTAMYGYTF
TRBD1,NA,TRBV9,TRBJ2-5,TGTGCCAGCAGCGTAGTGGGACAGGGGGTACAAGAGACCCAGTACTTC,CASSVVGQGVQETQYF
NA,NA,TRBV6-5,TRBJ1-4,TGTGCCAGCAGTTCATCAGGGATAAGGGAAAAACTGTTTTTT,CASSSSGIREKLFF
NA,NA,TRBV5-4,TRBJ1-1,TGTGCCAGCAGCAATCCAGGGGCGGAGAGGGTGAACACTGAAGCTTTCTTT,CASSNPGAERVNTEAFF
TRBD1,NA,TRBV7-2,TRBJ2-1,TGTGCCAGCAGCCCGCATGGGACAGGGGGTAACAATGAGCAGTTCTTC,CASSPHGTGGNNEQFF
NA,NA,TRBV9,TRBJ1-5,TGTGCCAGCAACCCACAGGGATATAGCAATCAGCCCCAGCATTTT,CASNPQGYSNQPQHF
TRBD2,NA,TRBV7-2,TRBJ2-1,TGTGCCAGCAGCCCCGACACGGGAGGGGGAAGGGAGCAGTTCTTC,CASSPDTGGGREQFF
NA,NA,TRBV6-2/TRBV6-3,TRBJ1-2,TGTGCCAGCAGTTACTCGAGCGTCCAGGGCTCCGACTACACCTTC,CASSYSSVQGSDYTF
TRBD1,NA,TRBV5-1,TRBJ1-4,TGCGCCAGCAGCCGGGACAGGGGGCTTACTAATGAAAAACTGTTTTTT,CASSRDRGLTNEKLFF
TRBD1,NA,TRBV7-2,TRBJ1-3,TGTGCCAGCAGCCCCCAGACAGGGGGCTCTGGAAACACCATATATTTT,CASSPQTGGSGNTIYF
TRBD2,NA,TRBV4-3,TRBJ2-1,TGCGCCAGCAGCCAAGAAGTAGCTAGCGGGGGTATTAATGAGCAGTTCTTC,CASSQEVASGGINEQFF
NA,NA,TRBV20-1,TRBJ1-2,TGCAGTGCTAGTCTACAGAACTATGGCTACACCTTC,CSASLQNYGYTF
TRBD1,NA,TRBV19,TRBJ1-4,TGTGCCAGTAGTATGGACAGGGGGGAGGAAAAACTGTTTTTT,CASSMDRGEEKLFF
NA,few,TRBV6-2/TRBV6-3,TRBJ1-5,TGTGCCAGCAGTTACGCTGGGGGCGGGCAGCCCCAGCATTTT,CASSYAGGGQPQHF
TRBD1,NA,TRBV27,TRBJ2-7,TGTGCCAGCAGTTCCTTGACAGGGGGCTACGAGCAGTACTTC,CASSSLTGGYEQYF
NA,NA,TRBV5-1,TRBJ2-1,TGCGCCAGCAGCTTGGGACAGCCTATGGATGAGCAGTTCTTC,CASSLGQPMDEQFF
NA,NA,TRBV13,TRBJ1-2,TGTGCCAGCAGCTTAGGAGAGAGCGGCAACTATGGCTACACCTTC,CASSLGESGNYGYTF
TRBD2,NA,TRBV19,TRBJ2-1,TGTGCCAGTAGGCCTGGGGTGCAGCGGGGGGGCAACAATGAGCAGTTCTTC,CASRPGVQRGGNNEQFF
NA,NA,TRBV2,TRBJ1-4,TGTGCCAGCAACCAGGGAGGCGAAAAACTGTTTTTT,CASNQGGEKLFF
NA,NA,TRBV6-5,TRBJ1-1,TGTGCCAGCAAAGACCCGCTGGGACTTGAAGCTTTCTTT,CASKDPLGLEAFF
NA,once,TRBV7-9,TRBJ1-5,TGTGCCAGCAGCTTAGGTCAGGATAATCAGCCCCAGCATTTT,CASSLGQDNQPQHF
TRBD1,NA,TRBV19,TRBJ1-1,TGTGCCAGTAGTGAATTAGGGACAGGGGGCACTGAAGCTTTCTTT,CASSELGTGGTEAFF
NA,NA,TRBV11-2,TRBJ2-7,TGTGCCAGCAGCTTAGATTTTCGGAGCCCCGGGGACGAGCAGTACTTC,CASSLDFRSPGDEQYF
NA,NA,TRBV11-2,TRBJ2-5,TGTGCCAGCAGAGATCCCGGGGAGACCCAGTACTTC,CASRDPGETQYF
NA,NA,TRBV5-1,TRBJ1-4,TGCGCCAGCAGCTTGGAGGGCGGGGGGCATGAAAAACTGTTTTTT,CASSLEGGGHEKLFF
TRBD2,once,TRBV11-2,TRBJ2-7,TGTGCCAGCAGCACCAGCGGGGGAACCTACGAGCAGTACTTC,CASSTSGGTYEQYF
NA,NA,TRBV7-8,TRBJ2-5,TGTGCCAGCAGCGGGAGCTCCAGGGAGACCCAGTACTTC,CASSGSSRETQYF
NA,once,TRBV6-2/TRBV6-3,TRBJ1-6,TGTGCCAGCAGTTACTCCGGGAAGTTTAATTCACCCCTCCACTTT,CASSYSGKFNSPLHF
NA,NA,TRBV5-1,TRBJ1-4,TGCGCCAGCAGCTTGAACTTAAATAATGAAAAACTGTTTTTT,CASSLNLNNEKLFF
TRBD1,once,TRBV10-1,TRBJ2-7,TGCGCCAGCAGTGGGGGGACAGGCCTCTCCTACGAGCAGTACTTC,CASSGGTGLSYEQYF
TRBD1,NA,TRBV28,TRBJ2-4,TGTGCCAGCAAAATTACAGGGGGCGGAATTCAGTACTTC,CASKITGGGIQYF
NA,NA,TRBV18,TRBJ2-1,TGTGCCAGCTCACCACGTCTAGCGACGACCTACAATGAGCAGTTCTTC,CASSPRLATTYNEQFF
TRBD1,few,TRBV13,TRBJ1-5,TGTGCCAGCAGCTTACGGGGACAGGGTGTAGATCAGCCCCAGCATTTT,CASSLRGQGVDQPQHF
NA,once,TRBV6-5,TRBJ1-1,TGTGCCAGCACCCGGGACTTGAACACTGAAGCTTTCTTT,CASTRDLNTEAFF
TRBD1,NA,TRBV29-1,TRBJ2-7,TGCAGCGTCTTACCGGGACAGGGTGCCTACGAGCAGTACTTC,CSVLPGQGAYEQYF
NA,NA,TRBV18,TRBJ1-2,TGTGCCAGCTCACCGCAAGGGGACTATGGCTACACCTTC,CASSPQGDYGYTF
NA,NA,TRBV7-2,TRBJ1-1,TGTGCCAGCAGCTTAGACAGGGTCAGCACTGAAGCTTTCTTT,CASSLDRVSTEAFF
TRBD1,NA,TRBV12-3/TRBV12-4,TRBJ2-1,TGTGCCAGCAGTTCGACAGGGGGCAATGAGCAGTTCTTC,CASSSTGGNEQFF
TRBD1,NA,TRBV5-1,TRBJ1-1,TGCGCCAGCAGCTCGAATACGGGACAGGGGATTGGCACTGAAGCTTTCTTT,CASSSNTGQGIGTEAFF
NA,NA,TRBV6-2/TRBV6-3,TRBJ1-2,TGTGCCAGCAGTTACGGCCCTAACTATGGCTACACCTTC,CASSYGPNYGYTF
NA,NA,TRBV19,TRBJ2-2,TGTGCCAGTAAAGAAAGGGGCCAACCGAACACCGGGGAGCTGTTTTTT,CASKERGQPNTGELFF
NA,NA,TRBV9,TRBJ2-4,TGTGCCAGCAGCGTAGCGGGACACGGGATTACCAAAAACATTCAGTACTTC,CASSVAGHGITKNIQYF
NA,NA,TRBV10-3,TRBJ1-1,TGTGCCATCAGTGAACAGGGAGTGGCTTTCTTT,CAISEQGVAFF
NA,NA,TRBV11-3,TRBJ2-3,TGTGCCAGCAGCTCAGCAGGAGATACGCAGTATTTT,CASSSAGDTQYF